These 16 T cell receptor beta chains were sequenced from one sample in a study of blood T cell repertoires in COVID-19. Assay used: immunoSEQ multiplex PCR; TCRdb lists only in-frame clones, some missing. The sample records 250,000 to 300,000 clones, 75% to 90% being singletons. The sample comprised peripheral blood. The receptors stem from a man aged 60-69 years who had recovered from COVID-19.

CDR3 in DNA: TGTGCCAGCTCTCCAACGCGGGGGGCGCGGGAGCAGTACTTC. As protein: CASSPTRGAREQYF. The genes are TRBV18 and TRBJ2-7; 8 bases are shared with TRBD2. V was pared by 6 bases and J by 7 bases, with 11 bases of the junction left unmatched. Germline loops: CDR1 KGHSH, CDR2 LQKENI. The CDR3 sequence is 14 residues long.

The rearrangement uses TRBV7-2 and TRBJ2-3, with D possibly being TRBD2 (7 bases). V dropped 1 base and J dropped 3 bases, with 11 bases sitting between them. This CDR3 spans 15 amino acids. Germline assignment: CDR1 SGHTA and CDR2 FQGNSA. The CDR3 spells CASSLVRGGTDTQYF. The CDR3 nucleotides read TGTGCCAGCAGCTTAGTGAGGGGGGGGACAGATACGCAGTATTTT.

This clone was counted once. Here the CDR3 DNA reads TGTGCCAGTAGTATGGGACATGGCCCTGGAAACACCATATATTTT. Protein sequence: CASSMGHGPGNTIYF. The chain employs TRBV19 and TRBJ1-3, with D maybe TRBD1 (6 bases). Germline CDR1 and CDR2: LNHDA and SQIVND (reference sequence). The CDR3 runs 15 residues. Trimming stripped 3 bases from V and 2 bases from J, with 11 bases between.

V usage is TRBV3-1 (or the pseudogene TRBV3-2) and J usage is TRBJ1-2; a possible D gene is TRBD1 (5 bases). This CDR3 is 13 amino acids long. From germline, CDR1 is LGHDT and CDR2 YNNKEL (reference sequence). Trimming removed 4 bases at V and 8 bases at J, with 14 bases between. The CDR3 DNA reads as TGTGCCAGCAGCCCCGGGACGGCGGGGGGCTACACCTTC. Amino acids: CASSPGTAGGYTF.

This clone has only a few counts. This CDR3 reads CASRGVAYEQYF. The CDR3 nucleotides read TGTGCCAGTAGAGGGGTAGCCTACGAGCAGTACTTC. The chain has TRBV19 and TRBJ2-7; D might be TRBD1 (5 bases). The CDR3 is made up of 12 amino acids. V was cut by 6 bases and J by 2 bases, with 8 bases left in between. From germline, CDR1 is LNHDA and CDR2 SQIVND (reference sequence).

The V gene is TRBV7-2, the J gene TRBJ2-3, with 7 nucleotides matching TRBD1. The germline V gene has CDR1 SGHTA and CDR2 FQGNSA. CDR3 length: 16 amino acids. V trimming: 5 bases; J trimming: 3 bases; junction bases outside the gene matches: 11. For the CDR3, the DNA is TGTGCCAGCAGCGGAAGGACAGGAACGGGGACAGATACGCAGTATTTT. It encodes CASSGRTGTGTDTQYF.

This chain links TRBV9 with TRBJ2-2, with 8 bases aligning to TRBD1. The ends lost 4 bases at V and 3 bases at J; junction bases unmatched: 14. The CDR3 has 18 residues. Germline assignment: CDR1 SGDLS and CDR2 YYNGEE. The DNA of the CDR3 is TGTGCCAGCAGCCCTCGTAGCAGGGGGCTAATTGACACCGGGGAGCTGTTTTTT. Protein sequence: CASSPRSRGLIDTGELFF.

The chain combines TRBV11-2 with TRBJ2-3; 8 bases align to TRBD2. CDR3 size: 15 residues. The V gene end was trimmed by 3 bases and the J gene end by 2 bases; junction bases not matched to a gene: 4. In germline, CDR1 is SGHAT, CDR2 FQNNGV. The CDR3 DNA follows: TGTGCCAGCAGCTTTGCGGGGGGACCCACAGATACGCAGTATTTT. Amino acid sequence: CASSFAGGPTDTQYF.

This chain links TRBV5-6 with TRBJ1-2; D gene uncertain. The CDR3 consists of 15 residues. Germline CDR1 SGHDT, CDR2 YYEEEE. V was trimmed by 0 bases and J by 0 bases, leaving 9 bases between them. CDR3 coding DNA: TGTGCCAGCAGCTTGGCAGGCCTTACTAACTATGGCTACACCTTC. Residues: CASSLAGLTNYGYTF.

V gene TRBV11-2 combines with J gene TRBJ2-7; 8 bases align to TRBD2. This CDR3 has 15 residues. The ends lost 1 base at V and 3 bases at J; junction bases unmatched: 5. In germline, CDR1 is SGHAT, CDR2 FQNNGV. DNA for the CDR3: TGTGCCAGCAGCTTAGTTTGGCGGGGGGACTACGAGCAGTACTTC. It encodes CASSLVWRGDYEQYF. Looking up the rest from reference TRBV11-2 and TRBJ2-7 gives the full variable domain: EAGVAQSPRYKIIEKRQSVAFWCNPISGHATLYWYQQILGQGPKLLIQFQNNGVVDDSQLPKDRFSAERLKGVDSTLKIQPAKLEDSAVYLCASSLVWRGDYEQYFGPGTRLTVT.

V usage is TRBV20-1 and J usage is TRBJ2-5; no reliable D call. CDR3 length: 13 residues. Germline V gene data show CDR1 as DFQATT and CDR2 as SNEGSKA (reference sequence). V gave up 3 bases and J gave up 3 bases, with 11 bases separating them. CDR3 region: CSASRELEETQYF. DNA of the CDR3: TGCAGTGCTAGTCGTGAGTTGGAAGAGACCCAGTACTTC.

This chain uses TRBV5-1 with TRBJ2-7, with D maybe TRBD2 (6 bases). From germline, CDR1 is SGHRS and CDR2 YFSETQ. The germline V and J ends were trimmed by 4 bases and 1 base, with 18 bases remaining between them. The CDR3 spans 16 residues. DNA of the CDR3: TGCGCCAGCAGCCTTCAGGGCGGGGTACGGTCCTACGAGCAGTACTTC. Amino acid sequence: CASSLQGGVRSYEQYF.

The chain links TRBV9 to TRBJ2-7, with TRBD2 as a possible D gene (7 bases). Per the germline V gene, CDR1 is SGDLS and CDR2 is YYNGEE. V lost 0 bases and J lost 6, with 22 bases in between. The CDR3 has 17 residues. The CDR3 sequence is CASSVDFGGLLLSEQYF. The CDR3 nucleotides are TGTGCCAGCAGCGTAGACTTCGGGGGGCTGCTTCTCAGCGAGCAGTACTTC.

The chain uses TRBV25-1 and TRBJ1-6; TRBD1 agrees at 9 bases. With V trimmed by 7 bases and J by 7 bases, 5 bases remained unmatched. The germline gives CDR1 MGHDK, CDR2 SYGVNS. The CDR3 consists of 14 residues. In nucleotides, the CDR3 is TGTGCCAGCAAATCAGGACAGGGGAATTCACCCCTCCACTTT. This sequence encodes CASKSGQGNSPLHF.

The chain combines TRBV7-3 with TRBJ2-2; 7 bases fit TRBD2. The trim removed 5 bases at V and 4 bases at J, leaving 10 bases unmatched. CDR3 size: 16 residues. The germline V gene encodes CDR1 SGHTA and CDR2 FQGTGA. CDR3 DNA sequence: TGTGCCAGCAGCCGTGTCCCGGGGGGAGGCACCGGGGAGCTGTTTTTT. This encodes CASSRVPGGGTGELFF.

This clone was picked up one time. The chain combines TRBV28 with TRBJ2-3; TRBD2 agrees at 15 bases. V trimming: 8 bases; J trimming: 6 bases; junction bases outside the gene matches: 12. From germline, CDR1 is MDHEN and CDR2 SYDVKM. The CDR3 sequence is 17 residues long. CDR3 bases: TGTGCCAGCGGACTAGCGGGGGGGCTGAGATCGCCCGATACGCAGTATTTT. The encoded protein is CASGLAGGLRSPDTQYF. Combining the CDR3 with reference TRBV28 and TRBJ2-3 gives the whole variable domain DVKVTQSSRYLVKRTGEKVFLECVQDMDHENMFWYRQDPGLGLRLIYFSYDVKMKEKGDIPEGYSVSREKKERFSLILESASTNQTSMYLCASGLAGGLRSPDTQYFGPGTRLTVL.